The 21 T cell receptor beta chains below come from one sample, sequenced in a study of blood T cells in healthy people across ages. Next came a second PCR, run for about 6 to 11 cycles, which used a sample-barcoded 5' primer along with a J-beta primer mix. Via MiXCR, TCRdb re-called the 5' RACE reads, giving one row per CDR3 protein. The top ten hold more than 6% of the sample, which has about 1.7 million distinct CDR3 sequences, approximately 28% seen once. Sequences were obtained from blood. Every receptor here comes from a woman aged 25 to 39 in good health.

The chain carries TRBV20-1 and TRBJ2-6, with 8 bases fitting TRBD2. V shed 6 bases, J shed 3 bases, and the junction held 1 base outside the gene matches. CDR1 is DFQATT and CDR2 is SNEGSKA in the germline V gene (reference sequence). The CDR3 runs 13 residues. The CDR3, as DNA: TGCAGTGCCACTAGCGGTGGGGCCAACGTCCTGACTTTC. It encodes CSATSGGANVLTF.

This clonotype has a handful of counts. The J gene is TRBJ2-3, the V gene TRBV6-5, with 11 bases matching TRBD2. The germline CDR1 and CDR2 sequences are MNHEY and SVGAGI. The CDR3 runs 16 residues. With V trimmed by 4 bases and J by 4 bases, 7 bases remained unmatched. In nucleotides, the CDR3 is TGTGCCAGCAGTTCCGCCTTAGCGGGAGGGCCAGATACGCAGTATTTT. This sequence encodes CASSSALAGGPDTQYF.

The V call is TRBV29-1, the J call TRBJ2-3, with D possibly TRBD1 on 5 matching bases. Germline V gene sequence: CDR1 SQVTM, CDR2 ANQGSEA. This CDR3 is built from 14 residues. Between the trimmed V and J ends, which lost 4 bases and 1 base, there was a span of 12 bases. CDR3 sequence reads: CSVVGKGGTDTQYF. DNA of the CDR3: TGCAGCGTTGTAGGTAAAGGGGGCACAGATACGCAGTATTTT.

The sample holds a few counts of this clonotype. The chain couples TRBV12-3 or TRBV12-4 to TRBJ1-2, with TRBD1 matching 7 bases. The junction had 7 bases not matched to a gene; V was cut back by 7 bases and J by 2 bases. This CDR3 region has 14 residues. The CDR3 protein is CASTDRASNYGYTF. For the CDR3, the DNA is TGTGCCAGCACCGACAGGGCGTCGAACTATGGCTACACCTTC.

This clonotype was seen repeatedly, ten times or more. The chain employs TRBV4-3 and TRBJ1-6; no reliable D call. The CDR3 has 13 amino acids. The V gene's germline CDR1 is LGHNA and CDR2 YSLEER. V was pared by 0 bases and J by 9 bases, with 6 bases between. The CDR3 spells CASSQESGSPLHF. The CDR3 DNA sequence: TGCGCCAGCAGCCAAGAATCGGGTTCACCCCTCCACTTT.

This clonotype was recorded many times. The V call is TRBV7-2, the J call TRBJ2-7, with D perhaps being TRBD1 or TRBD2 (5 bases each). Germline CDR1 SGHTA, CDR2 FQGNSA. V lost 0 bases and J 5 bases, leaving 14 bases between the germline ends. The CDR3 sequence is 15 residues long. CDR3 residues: CASSLAWGSINEQYF. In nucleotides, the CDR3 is TGTGCCAGCAGCTTAGCCTGGGGGAGCATCAACGAGCAGTACTTC.

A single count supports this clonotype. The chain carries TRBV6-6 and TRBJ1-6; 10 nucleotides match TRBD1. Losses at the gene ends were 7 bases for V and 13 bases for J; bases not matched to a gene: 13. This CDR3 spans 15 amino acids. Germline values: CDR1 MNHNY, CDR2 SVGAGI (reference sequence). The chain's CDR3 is CASKVGQGLFRPLHF. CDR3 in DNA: TGTGCCAGCAAAGTGGGACAGGGGCTATTCCGGCCCCTCCACTTT.

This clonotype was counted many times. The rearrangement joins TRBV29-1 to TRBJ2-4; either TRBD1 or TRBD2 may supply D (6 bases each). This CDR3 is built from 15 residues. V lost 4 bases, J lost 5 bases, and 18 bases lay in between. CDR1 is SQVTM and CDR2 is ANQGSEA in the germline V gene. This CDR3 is CSVVNWGAGENIQYF. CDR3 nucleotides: TGCAGCGTTGTTAACTGGGGGGCGGGCGAAAACATTCAGTACTTC.

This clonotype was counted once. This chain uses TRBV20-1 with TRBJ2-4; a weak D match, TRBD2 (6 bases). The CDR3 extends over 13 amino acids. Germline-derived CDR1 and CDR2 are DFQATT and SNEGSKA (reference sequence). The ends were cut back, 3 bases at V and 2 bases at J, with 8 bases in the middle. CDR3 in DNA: TGCAGTGCTAGGGAGGGGCCCAAAAACATTCAGTACTTC. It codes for CSAREGPKNIQYF.

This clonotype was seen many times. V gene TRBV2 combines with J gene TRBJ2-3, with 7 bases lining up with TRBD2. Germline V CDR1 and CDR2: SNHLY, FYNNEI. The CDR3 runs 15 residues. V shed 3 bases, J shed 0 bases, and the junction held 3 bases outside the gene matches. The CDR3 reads CASSDGTTSTDTQYF. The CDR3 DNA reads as TGTGCCAGCAGTGACGGGACTACCAGCACAGATACGCAGTATTTT.

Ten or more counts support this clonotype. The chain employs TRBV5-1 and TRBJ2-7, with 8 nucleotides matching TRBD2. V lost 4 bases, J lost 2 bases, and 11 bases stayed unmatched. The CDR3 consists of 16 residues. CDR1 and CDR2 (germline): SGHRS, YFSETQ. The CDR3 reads CASSPISNSGTYEQYF. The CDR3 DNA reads TGCGCCAGCAGCCCCATATCGAATAGCGGGACCTACGAGCAGTACTTC.

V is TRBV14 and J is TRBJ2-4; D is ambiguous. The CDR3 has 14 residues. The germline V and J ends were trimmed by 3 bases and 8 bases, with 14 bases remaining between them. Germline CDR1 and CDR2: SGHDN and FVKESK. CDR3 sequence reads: CASSQKGLSDIQYF. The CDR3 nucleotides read TGTGCCAGCAGCCAGAAGGGCCTCTCGGACATTCAGTACTTC.

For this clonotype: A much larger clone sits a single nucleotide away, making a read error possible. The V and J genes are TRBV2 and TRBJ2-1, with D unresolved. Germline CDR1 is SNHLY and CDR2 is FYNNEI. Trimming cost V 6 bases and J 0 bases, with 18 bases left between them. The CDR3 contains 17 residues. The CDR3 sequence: CASREFDPPSSYNEQFF. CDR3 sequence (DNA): TGTGCCAGCAGAGAGTTTGACCCACCAAGCTCCTACAATGAGCAGTTCTTC.

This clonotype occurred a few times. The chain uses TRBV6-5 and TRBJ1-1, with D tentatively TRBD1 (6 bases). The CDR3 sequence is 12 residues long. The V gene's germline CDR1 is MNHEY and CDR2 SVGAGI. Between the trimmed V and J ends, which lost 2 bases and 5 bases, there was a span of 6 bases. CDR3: CASSYGQTEAFF. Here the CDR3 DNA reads TGTGCCAGCAGTTACGGACAGACTGAAGCTTTCTTT.

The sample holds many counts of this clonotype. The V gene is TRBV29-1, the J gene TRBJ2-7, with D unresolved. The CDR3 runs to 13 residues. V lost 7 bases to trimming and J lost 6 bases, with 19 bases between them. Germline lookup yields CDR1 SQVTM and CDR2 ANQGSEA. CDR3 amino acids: CSGASPVTSEQYF. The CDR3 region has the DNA TGCAGCGGAGCCAGTCCAGTGACTTCCGAGCAGTACTTC.

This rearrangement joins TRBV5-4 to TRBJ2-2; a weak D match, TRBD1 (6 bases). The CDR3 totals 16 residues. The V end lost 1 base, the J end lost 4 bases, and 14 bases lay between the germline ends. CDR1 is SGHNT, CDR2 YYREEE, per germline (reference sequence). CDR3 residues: CASSLSTGISTGELFF. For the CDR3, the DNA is TGTGCCAGCAGCTTGTCGACAGGAATTTCCACCGGGGAGCTGTTTTTT.

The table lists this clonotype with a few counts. CDR3 sequence: CASSASIGGRNQPQHF. In DNA form, the CDR3 reads TGTGCCAGCAGTGCCTCGATCGGTGGACGCAATCAGCCCCAGCATTTT. The chain combines TRBV2 with TRBJ1-5; D is ambiguous. The CDR3 consists of 16 residues. Germline-derived CDR1 and CDR2 are SNHLY and FYNNEI. V lost 4 bases and J lost 2, with 15 bases in between.

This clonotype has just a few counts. The CDR3 here is CASSGQGSTGELFF. CDR3 in DNA: TGTGCCAGCTCAGGACAGGGGAGTACCGGGGAGCTGTTTTTT. The V call is TRBV6-4, the J call TRBJ2-2, with 9 bases fitting TRBD1. The CDR3 consists of 14 residues. From germline, CDR1 is MRHNA and CDR2 SNTAGT. V shed 8 bases and J 5 bases; nucleotides not matched to a gene: 6.

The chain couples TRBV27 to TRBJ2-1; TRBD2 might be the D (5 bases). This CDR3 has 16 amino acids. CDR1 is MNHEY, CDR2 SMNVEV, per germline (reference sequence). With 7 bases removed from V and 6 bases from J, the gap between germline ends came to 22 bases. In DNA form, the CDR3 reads TGTGCCAGCACCATAGTGGGCCTAAGAGAGGGCAATGAGCAGTTCTTC. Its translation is CASTIVGLREGNEQFF.

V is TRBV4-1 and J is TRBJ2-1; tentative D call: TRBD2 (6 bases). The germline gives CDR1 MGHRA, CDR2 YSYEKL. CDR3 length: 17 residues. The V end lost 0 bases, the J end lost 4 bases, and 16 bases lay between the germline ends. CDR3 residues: CASSQDWYRDLYNEQFF. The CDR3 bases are TGCGCCAGCAGCCAAGATTGGTACCGGGACTTGTACAATGAGCAGTTCTTC.

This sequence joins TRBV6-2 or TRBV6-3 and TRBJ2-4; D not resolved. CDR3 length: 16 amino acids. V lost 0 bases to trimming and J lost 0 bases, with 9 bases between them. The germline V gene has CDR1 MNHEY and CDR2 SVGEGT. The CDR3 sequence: CASSYSQPLAKNIQYF. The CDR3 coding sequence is TGTGCCAGCAGTTACTCGCAGCCGCTAGCCAAAAACATTCAGTACTTC.